These 28 T cell receptor beta chains originate from one sample sequenced in a study of T cell changes during pregnancy in multiple sclerosis. The protocol was immunoSEQ multiplex PCR, while the TCRdb copy is restricted to in-frame clones and leaves out a portion. The data show 110,000 or so clones, 80% to 95% seen once. Sequencing used peripheral blood, obtained before pregnancy. These receptors all stem from a female donor with multiple sclerosis, enrolled in a pregnancy study.

The chain uses TRBV30 and TRBJ2-2, with 9 bases aligning to TRBD1. Germline V gives CDR1 GTSNPN, CDR2 SVGIG (reference sequence). The V segment lost 2 bases and the J segment 6 bases; nucleotides outside the gene matches: 4. The CDR3 spans 14 residues. The CDR3 reads CAWSTGTGSGELFF. CDR3 coding DNA: TGTGCCTGGAGTACCGGGACAGGGTCCGGGGAGCTGTTTTTT.

The rearrangement uses TRBV7-3 and TRBJ2-2, with 8 positions matching TRBD1. The CDR3 runs 17 residues. Trimming took 2 bases from V and 0 from J; bases not matched to a gene: 5. CDR1 and CDR2 from the germline V gene are SGHTA and FQGTGA. DNA of the CDR3: TGTGCCAGCAGCTTAGAACAGGGGGTTGCGAACACCGGGGAGCTGTTTTTT. Translation gives CASSLEQGVANTGELFF.

The gene calls are TRBV19 and TRBJ1-4, with D perhaps TRBD1 (6 bases). With 7 bases removed from V and 3 bases from J, the gap between germline ends came to 12 bases. The CDR3 length is 14 residues. CDR1 and CDR2 (germline): LNHDA, SQIVND (reference sequence). CDR3 loop: CASTTGSANEKLFF. The DNA for the CDR3 is TGTGCCAGTACTACAGGGTCCGCTAATGAAAAACTGTTTTTT.

This sequence joins TRBV6-4 and TRBJ2-3; D is possibly TRBD1 (5 bases). The germline V and J ends were trimmed by 11 bases and 6 bases, with 9 bases remaining between them. CDR1 MRHNA and CDR2 SNTAGT come from the germline V gene. The CDR3 is 10 amino acids. Here the CDR3 reads CAGATDTQYF. As DNA, the CDR3 is TGTGCCGGGGCAACCGATACGCAGTATTTT.

The chain carries TRBV5-1 and TRBJ2-1; 12 bases map to TRBD2. V gave up 1 base and J gave up 7 bases; unmatched junction bases: 6. CDR1 and CDR2 from the germline V gene are SGHRS and YFSETQ. This CDR3 is built from 16 residues. The CDR3 nucleotides are TGCGCCAGCAGCTTGACTAGCGGGAGGATAGATAATGAGCAGTTCTTC. Its translation: CASSLTSGRIDNEQFF.

V usage is TRBV7-6 and J usage is TRBJ2-1; 12 bases map to TRBD2. Per germline, CDR1 SGHVS and CDR2 FNYEAQ. CDR3 length: 15 amino acids. The junction had 8 bases not matched to a gene; V was cut back by 5 bases and J by 9 bases. The CDR3 DNA is TGTGCCAGCAGCGGCCGGACTAGCGGGATGGGTGAGCAGTTCTTC. This codes for CASSGRTSGMGEQFF.

The rearrangement joins TRBV28 to TRBJ1-1; 11 nucleotides align to TRBD1. Germline CDR1 and CDR2: MDHEN and SYDVKM. J lost 10 bases, V lost 5 bases, and 21 bases had no gene match. The CDR3 is 18 amino acids. This CDR3 is CASSPHQGQGAVSWRAFF. CDR3 coding DNA: TGTGCCAGCAGTCCACACCAAGGACAGGGGGCCGTCTCGTGGAGAGCTTTCTTT.

V and J are TRBV19 and TRBJ2-6, with 7 bases fitting TRBD2. V shed 7 bases and J 2 bases; nucleotides not matched to a gene: 8. The CDR3 sequence is 16 residues long. CDR1 and CDR2 from the germline V gene are LNHDA and SQIVND (reference sequence). The CDR3 nucleotides are TGTGCCAGTACCCTGGGAGGGCAGGCTGGGGCCAACGTCCTGACTTTC. It encodes CASTLGGQAGANVLTF. Complete variable domain (other parts from reference TRBV19 and TRBJ2-6): DGGITQSPKYLFRKEGQNVTLSCEQNLNHDAMYWYRQDPGQGLRLIYYSQIVNDFQKGDIAEGYSVSREKKESFPLTVTSAQKNPTAFYLCASTLGGQAGANVLTFGAGSRLTVL.

CDR3 amino acids: CATSRVDRPNQPQHF. CDR3 coding DNA: TGTGCCACCAGCAGAGTGGACAGGCCGAATCAGCCCCAGCATTTT. The chain combines TRBV15 with TRBJ1-5; 7 nucleotides line up with TRBD1. V lost 1 base, J lost 4 bases, and 4 bases stayed unmatched. The germline V gene encodes CDR1 LNHNV and CDR2 YYDKDF (reference sequence). The CDR3 is 15 amino acids.

This clone was seen once. The V and J genes are TRBV6-1 and TRBJ2-5, with D perhaps TRBD1 (5 bases). CDR3 length equals 13 residues. Germline values: CDR1 MNHNS, CDR2 SASEGT. The V gene lost 3 bases and the J gene lost 2 bases, with 7 bases spanning the gap. CDR3: CASSEAGQETQYF. CDR3 bases: TGTGCCAGCAGTGAGGCAGGGCAAGAGACCCAGTACTTC.

Concerning this clone: This same CDR3 is encoded by further DNA sequences in the sample. The chain uses TRBV5-1 and TRBJ2-1; D is unclear. The CDR3 length is 14 residues. The germline V and J ends were trimmed by 0 bases and 3 bases, with 7 bases remaining between them. CDR1 is SGHRS and CDR2 is YFSETQ in the germline V gene. The DNA for the CDR3 is TGCGCCAGCAGCTTGGCCGCAGGCTACAATGAGCAGTTCTTC. This gives the protein CASSLAAGYNEQFF.

The genes are TRBV18 and TRBJ2-7; 10 nucleotides line up with TRBD1. V shed 6 bases and J 2 bases; nucleotides not matched to a gene: 22. Germline loops: CDR1 KGHSH, CDR2 LQKENI. The CDR3 is made up of 20 amino acids. CDR3 protein: CASSIQEGQGRGYFTYEQYF. CDR3 coding DNA: TGTGCCAGCTCTATCCAGGAGGGACAGGGGAGAGGGTACTTCACCTACGAGCAGTACTTC. Full variable domain (missing parts from reference TRBV18 and TRBJ2-7): NAGVMQNPRHLVRRRGQEARLRCSPMKGHSHVYWYRQLPEEGLKFMVYLQKENIIDESGMPKERFSAEFPKEGPSILRIQQVVRGDSAAYFCASSIQEGQGRGYFTYEQYFGPGTRLTVT.

This sequence joins TRBV7-3 and TRBJ2-3; weak D call: TRBD1 (6 bases). With 3 bases removed from V and 6 bases from J, the gap between germline ends came to 13 bases. CDR3 length equals 14 residues. From germline, CDR1 is SGHTA and CDR2 FQGTGA. In DNA, the CDR3 is TGTGCCAGCAGCTTTGCCGGGACATATGATACGCAGTATTTT. This sequence encodes CASSFAGTYDTQYF.

The chain combines TRBV7-9 with TRBJ1-1, with D possibly being TRBD1 (5 bases). Germline assignment: CDR1 SEHNR and CDR2 FQNEAQ (reference sequence). This CDR3 is 16 amino acids long. V shed 2 bases and J shed 4 bases, with 17 bases lying between them. The CDR3 region is CASSLWAGKEGTEAFF. CDR3 sequence (DNA): TGTGCCAGCAGCTTATGGGCAGGGAAGGAGGGCACTGAAGCTTTCTTT.

This clone was seen once. The V call is TRBV6-5, the J call TRBJ2-3, with 8 bases lining up with TRBD2. The CDR3 totals 13 residues. J was trimmed by 4 bases and V by 4 bases; bases with no gene match: 1. Germline values: CDR1 MNHEY, CDR2 SVGAGI. The CDR3 here is CASSLGLADTQYF. The CDR3 coding sequence is TGTGCCAGCAGTTTGGGACTAGCAGATACGCAGTATTTT.

This clone was detected once. This sequence joins TRBV28 and TRBJ2-7, with 7 positions matching TRBD2. The CDR3 contains 12 residues. J gave up 3 bases and V 6 bases, and 2 bases lay outside the gene matches. The V gene's germline CDR1 is MDHEN and CDR2 SYDVKM. The DNA for the CDR3 is TGTGCCAGCAGGACTAGCTTCTACGAGCAGTACTTC. This translates into CASRTSFYEQYF.

The chain uses TRBV11-3 and TRBJ1-3; D remains unclear. V was trimmed by 9 bases and J by 3 bases, leaving 9 bases between them. The CDR3 sequence is 12 residues long. Germline CDR1 SGHNT, CDR2 YENEEA. The CDR3 DNA follows: TGTGCCAGGGTGACATTTGGAAACACCATATATTTT. It translates to CARVTFGNTIYF.

V usage is TRBV2 and J usage is TRBJ1-5; 9 nucleotides agree with TRBD1. V lost 5 bases, J lost 4 bases, and 6 bases stayed unmatched. Germline lookup yields CDR1 SNHLY and CDR2 FYNNEI. The CDR3 length is 15 residues. The chain's CDR3 is CASSPPDRGNQPQHF. In DNA, the CDR3 is TGTGCCAGCAGTCCACCGGACAGGGGAAATCAGCCCCAGCATTTT. The full variable domain, with the rest looked up from reference TRBV2 and TRBJ1-5, is EPEVTQTPSHQVTQMGQEVILRCVPISNHLYFYWYRQILGQKVEFLVSFYNNEISEKSEIFDDQFSVERPDGSNFTLKIRSTKLEDSAMYFCASSPPDRGNQPQHFGDGTRLSIL.

The chain is built from TRBV5-4 and TRBJ2-3, with 8 bases lining up with TRBD1. Looked up from germline, CDR1 is SGHNT and CDR2 is YYREEE (reference sequence). The trim removed 0 bases at V and 5 bases at J, leaving 8 bases unmatched. The CDR3 length is 16 residues. CDR3 loop: CASSLGGQVWGDTQYF. The CDR3 DNA reads as TGTGCCAGCAGCTTGGGGGGACAGGTCTGGGGAGATACGCAGTATTTT.

The rearrangement uses TRBV5-4 and TRBJ2-7; 8 nucleotides line up with TRBD1. V shed 4 bases, J shed 7 bases, and the junction held 16 bases outside the gene matches. This CDR3 region has 16 residues. The germline CDR1 and CDR2 sequences are SGHNT and YYREEE (reference sequence). The DNA for the CDR3 is TGTGCCAGCAGCCCTGACGCAGACAGGGGCCGGGGTGAGCAGTACTTC. Translating gives CASSPDADRGRGEQYF.

V and J are TRBV19 and TRBJ2-5, with D hard to call. Germline CDR1 LNHDA, CDR2 SQIVND (reference sequence). Trimming stripped 1 base from V and 4 bases from J, with 7 bases between. The CDR3 consists of 13 residues. The CDR3 spells CASSIGRLETQYF. CDR3 in DNA: TGTGCCAGTAGTATAGGGAGACTAGAGACCCAGTACTTC.

This clone was found a few times. The V and J genes are TRBV6-1 and TRBJ1-1, with 9 bases fitting TRBD1. Germline V gives CDR1 MNHNS, CDR2 SASEGT. This CDR3 is built from 14 residues. V lost 3 bases and J lost 5; bases outside the gene matches: 4. The CDR3 sequence: CASSEGQGGTEAFF. The CDR3 coding sequence is TGTGCCAGCAGTGAGGGACAGGGAGGAACTGAAGCTTTCTTT.

The rearrangement joins TRBV28 to TRBJ1-4; no reliable D call. CDR3 length: 16 amino acids. Looked up from germline, CDR1 is MDHEN and CDR2 is SYDVKM. The germline V and J ends were trimmed by 6 bases and 0 bases, with 14 bases remaining between them. The DNA for the CDR3 is TGTGCCAGCAGCCGTGGTTGGGCTGCAACTAATGAAAAACTGTTTTTT. Protein product: CASSRGWAATNEKLFF.

V gene TRBV28 combines with J gene TRBJ2-4; the D gene is possibly TRBD2 (6 bases). The V and J ends lost 6 bases and 0 bases respectively, with 15 bases between them. Looked up from germline, CDR1 is MDHEN and CDR2 is SYDVKM. The CDR3 has 16 residues. CDR3 residues: CASRDYQGVAKNIQYF. The CDR3 region has the DNA TGTGCCAGCAGGGACTACCAAGGGGTAGCCAAAAACATTCAGTACTTC.

The rearrangement joins TRBV27 to TRBJ2-5, with 15 bases matching TRBD2. V lost 8 bases, J lost 5 bases, and 9 bases stayed unmatched. This CDR3 is built from 16 residues. Germline V CDR1 and CDR2: MNHEY, SMNVEV (reference sequence). The CDR3 sequence: CASPFRTSGREETQYF. The CDR3 region has the DNA TGTGCCAGCCCCTTTAGGACTAGCGGGAGGGAGGAGACCCAGTACTTC.

The table lists this clone with a count of one. The genes are TRBV4-2 and TRBJ2-3; tentatively, D is TRBD2 (6 bases). The V gene lost 4 bases and the J gene lost 4 bases, with 18 bases spanning the gap. Germline V lookup: CDR1 LGHNA, CDR2 YNFKEQ. The CDR3 consists of 16 residues. The CDR3 reads CASSPKLSGGADTQYF. CDR3 in DNA: TGTGCCAGCAGCCCCAAGCTGAGCGGAGGGGCAGATACGCAGTATTTT.

This chain connects TRBV6-1 to TRBJ1-5; D remains unclear. V was cut by 5 bases and J by 1 base, with 6 bases left in between. The CDR3 length is 13 residues. CDR1 is MNHNS, CDR2 SASEGT, per germline. The CDR3 sequence is CASSRLSNQPQHF. The CDR3 coding sequence is TGTGCCAGCAGTAGACTGAGCAATCAGCCCCAGCATTTT.

V gene TRBV5-4 combines with J gene TRBJ2-6; the D is unclear. Germline assignment: CDR1 SGHNT and CDR2 YYREEE (reference sequence). The V end lost 2 bases, the J end lost 2 bases, and 8 bases lay between the germline ends. The CDR3 extends over 15 amino acids. The CDR3 sequence: CASSLGAPGANVLTF. The CDR3 DNA reads TGTGCCAGCAGCTTAGGAGCCCCTGGGGCCAACGTCCTGACTTTC.